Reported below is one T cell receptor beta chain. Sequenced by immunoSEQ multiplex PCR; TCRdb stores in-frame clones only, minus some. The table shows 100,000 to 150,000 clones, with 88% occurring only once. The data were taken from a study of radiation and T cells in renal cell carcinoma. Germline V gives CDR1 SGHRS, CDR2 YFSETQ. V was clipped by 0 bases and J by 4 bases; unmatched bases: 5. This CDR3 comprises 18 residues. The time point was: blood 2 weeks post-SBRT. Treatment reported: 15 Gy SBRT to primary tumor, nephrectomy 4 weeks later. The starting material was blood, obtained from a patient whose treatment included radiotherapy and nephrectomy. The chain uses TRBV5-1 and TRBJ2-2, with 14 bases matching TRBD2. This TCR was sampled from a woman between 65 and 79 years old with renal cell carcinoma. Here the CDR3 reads CASSLGLAGGPRTGELFF. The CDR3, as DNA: TGCGCCAGCAGCTTGGGACTAGCGGGGGGGCCTCGCACCGGGGAGCTGTTTTTT.